The 24 T cell receptor beta chains listed next were all sequenced from one sample in a study of CD4+ T cells in melanoma. Repertoires were generated with immunoSEQ multiplex PCR, while TCRdb's copy carries only in-frame clones and drops some. Among about 120,000 clones listed, 92% were seen once. Material: peripheral blood. The receptors were gathered from a human donor with melanoma.

This chain joins TRBV7-6 and TRBJ2-2; TRBD1 might be the D (5 bases). Trimming shortened V by 2 bases and J by 5 bases, and 15 bases separated the two germline ends. The CDR3 length is 16 residues. Germline CDR1 is SGHVS and CDR2 is FNYEAQ. CDR3 bases: TGTGCCAGCAGCTTAAATGCAGGGCGAAGTACCGGGGAGCTGTTTTTT. Protein: CASSLNAGRSTGELFF.

V is TRBV2 and J is TRBJ1-2, with D perhaps TRBD1 (5 bases). Germline lookup yields CDR1 SNHLY and CDR2 FYNNEI. The CDR3 is 16 residues long. V was clipped by 3 bases and J by 5 bases, with 19 bases between them. In DNA, the CDR3 is TGTGCCAGCAGTGATCGGGGGAGGCCTACTCAATATGGCTACACCTTC. Translating gives CASSDRGRPTQYGYTF.

This clone was seen only a few times. The rearrangement uses TRBV11-2 and TRBJ2-6; D remains unclear. V lost 8 bases and J 2 bases, leaving 7 bases between the germline ends. There are 13 residues in the CDR3. Germline CDR1 is SGHAT and CDR2 is FQNNGV. CDR3 amino acids: CASPGTGANVLTF. The DNA of the CDR3 is TGTGCCAGCCCTGGAACTGGGGCCAACGTCCTGACTTTC.

This clone has only a few counts. The rearrangement joins TRBV7-2 to TRBJ2-1; 7 bases map to TRBD1. The germline V gene encodes CDR1 SGHTA and CDR2 FQGNSA. Trimming at V came to 1 base and at J to 12 bases, leaving 12 bases not matched to a gene. The CDR3 spans 15 residues. In DNA, the CDR3 is TGTGCCAGCAGCTTAGACAGGGGAACGAGGATTAGGCAGTTCTTC. Translated, it gives CASSLDRGTRIRQFF.

The CDR3 DNA follows: TGTGCCAGCAGCCCCGAGACCGCGGCCGGGGAGCTGTTTTTT. Translation gives CASSPETAAGELFF. The chain recombines TRBV7-6 with TRBJ2-2; no clear D. Deletions cut 5 bases from V and 6 bases from J, with 13 bases between. CDR3 length equals 14 residues. Germline values: CDR1 SGHVS, CDR2 FNYEAQ.

The chain uses TRBV11-3 and TRBJ1-2; D not certain. The germline V gene has CDR1 SGHNT and CDR2 YENEEA. The length of the CDR3 is 15 residues. Trimming pared 0 bases from V and 1 base from J, leaving 9 bases between. For the CDR3, the DNA is TGTGCCAGCAGCTTAGATCTTTTAGTTAACTATGGCTACACCTTC. Amino acids: CASSLDLLVNYGYTF.

The J gene is TRBJ2-7, the V gene TRBV15; TRBD1 agrees at 8 bases. Germline V gene data show CDR1 as LNHNV and CDR2 as YYDKDF (reference sequence). Trimming at V came to 2 bases and at J to 8 bases, leaving 8 bases not matched to a gene. The CDR3 is 14 amino acids. DNA of the CDR3: TGTGCCACCAGCAGATTAACGACAGGGGCCCAGCAGTACTTC. It translates to CATSRLTTGAQQYF.

The gene calls are TRBV12-2 and TRBJ1-1; no check of the table's D call, TRBD1, against the DNA was made. TRBV12-2 is described as a pseudogene. The CDR3 runs 15 residues. For the CDR3, the DNA is TGTGCAAGTCGAGGTGAAACAGGGGGTTTGGCTGAAGCTTTCTTT. This codes for CASRGETGGLAEAFF.

The V and J genes are TRBV7-2 and TRBJ2-2; D not resolved. V lost 5 bases and J lost 7, with 8 bases in between. The CDR3 is made up of 12 amino acids. The germline CDR1 and CDR2 sequences are SGHTA and FQGNSA. The CDR3 DNA reads TGTGCCAGCAGCGTCGTCAGCGGGGAGCTGTTTTTT. Its translation: CASSVVSGELFF.

This rearrangement joins TRBV28 to TRBJ1-4; TRBD1 agrees at 9 bases. The CDR3 sequence is 15 residues long. Germline CDR1 MDHEN, CDR2 SYDVKM. V dropped 6 bases and J dropped 8; count of bases not matched to a gene: 10. The CDR3, as DNA: TGTGCCAGCAGCTACCCCCGGGACAGGGACGAAAAACTGTTTTTT. Residues: CASSYPRDRDEKLFF.

This clone was observed a handful of times. The gene calls are TRBV9 and TRBJ2-7, with D maybe TRBD2 (6 bases). Deletions cut 5 bases from V and 6 bases from J, with 9 bases between. Germline assignment: CDR1 SGDLS and CDR2 YYNGEE. The CDR3 runs 11 residues. The CDR3 region is CASRIGGEQYF. For the CDR3, the DNA is TGTGCCAGCAGAATCGGGGGCGAGCAGTACTTC.

The chain combines TRBV27 with TRBJ2-7; D perhaps matches TRBD2 (6 bases). Trimming took 2 bases from V and 1 from J, leaving 39 bases between them. The CDR3 has 24 residues. Germline CDR1 is MNHEY and CDR2 is SMNVEV (reference sequence). CDR3 DNA: TGTGCCAGCAGTTTACAGGGCCTTACTTACATCAAGGCCGGGGACTCACATAGGTCCTACGAGCAGTACTTC. This codes for CASSLQGLTYIKAGDSHRSYEQYF.

The chain combines TRBV15 with TRBJ2-2; D is perhaps TRBD1 or TRBD2 (5 bases each). The germline V gene encodes CDR1 LNHNV and CDR2 YYDKDF (reference sequence). The CDR3 sequence is 13 residues long. V lost 7 bases and J 7 bases, leaving 13 bases between the germline ends. For the CDR3, the DNA is TGTGCCACCACCATCCAGGGAGTCGGGGAGCTGTTTTTT. Translated, it gives CATTIQGVGELFF.

CDR3 nucleotide sequence: TGTGCCAGCATCCCCGGCCCGGACAGGAGCTCCTACGAGCAGTACTTC. This translates into CASIPGPDRSSYEQYF. J is TRBJ2-7 and V is TRBV2; TRBD1 matches 7 bases. In germline, CDR1 is SNHLY, CDR2 FYNNEI. The CDR3 length is 16 residues. J lost 0 bases, V lost 7 bases, and 12 bases had no gene match. Complete variable domain (other parts from reference TRBV2 and TRBJ2-7): EPEVTQTPSHQVTQMGQEVILRCVPISNHLYFYWYRQILGQKVEFLVSFYNNEISEKSEIFDDQFSVERPDGSNFTLKIRSTKLEDSAMYFCASIPGPDRSSYEQYFGPGTRLTVT.

This rearrangement joins TRBV7-2 to TRBJ1-5; D unclear. CDR3 length: 15 residues. Trimming took off 5 bases at V and 0 bases at J, with 11 bases between the two ends. Germline CDR1 reads SGHTA; CDR2 reads FQGNSA. For the CDR3, the DNA is TGTGCCAGCAGCCGAGAGGGTTTTAGCAATCAGCCCCAGCATTTT. The encoded protein is CASSREGFSNQPQHF.

The chain uses TRBV30 and TRBJ2-3; 9 bases are shared with TRBD2. The CDR3 is 16 amino acids. The germline CDR1 and CDR2 sequences are GTSNPN and SVGIG (reference sequence). Losses at the gene ends were 2 bases for V and 2 bases for J; bases not matched to a gene: 8. The CDR3 spells CAWSLWRGGTTDTQYF. As DNA, the CDR3 is TGTGCCTGGAGTCTATGGCGGGGGGGGACCACAGATACGCAGTATTTT.

The gene calls are TRBV2 and TRBJ2-7; D unclear. There are 13 residues in the CDR3. Trimming cost V 4 bases and J 0 bases, with 7 bases left between them. The germline gives CDR1 SNHLY, CDR2 FYNNEI. The CDR3 loop is CASSAGSSYEQYF. CDR3 nucleotides: TGTGCCAGCAGTGCGGGCAGCTCCTACGAGCAGTACTTC.

The gene calls are TRBV9 and TRBJ2-2; 12 bases agree with TRBD2. The CDR3 sequence is 15 residues long. V lost 3 bases to trimming and J lost 7 bases; unmatched junction nucleotides: 4. Per the germline V gene, CDR1 is SGDLS and CDR2 is YYNGEE. CDR3 protein: CASSATSGSHGELFF. The CDR3 DNA sequence: TGTGCCAGCAGCGCGACTAGCGGGAGCCACGGGGAGCTGTTTTTT.

This chain uses TRBV19 with TRBJ2-1; D possibly corresponds to TRBD1 (5 bases). CDR1 and CDR2 (germline): LNHDA, SQIVND (reference sequence). V lost 0 bases, J lost 1 base, and 13 bases lay in between. The CDR3 is 17 amino acids. The CDR3 region is CASSIDSPQVSYNEQFF. DNA for the CDR3: TGTGCCAGTAGTATAGATTCCCCACAGGTATCCTACAATGAGCAGTTCTTC.

V is TRBV27 and J is TRBJ2-2; D not resolved. Germline V gene lookup returns CDR1 MNHEY and CDR2 SMNVEV (reference sequence). The V gene lost 8 bases and the J gene lost 0 bases, with 10 bases spanning the gap. This CDR3 has 14 residues. CDR3 protein: CASEFRPNTGELFF. CDR3 coding DNA: TGTGCCAGCGAATTCCGGCCGAACACCGGGGAGCTGTTTTTT.

The chain links TRBV28 to TRBJ1-2; D gene uncertain. The germline V gene encodes CDR1 MDHEN and CDR2 SYDVKM. CDR3 length: 11 amino acids. V was trimmed by 2 bases and J by 5 bases, leaving 3 bases between them. CDR3 DNA sequence: TGTGCCAGCAGTTTAAGTTATGGCTACACCTTC. It specifies CASSLSYGYTF.

This clone was counted a single time. The chain is built from TRBV5-6 and TRBJ2-5; D is ambiguous. CDR1 is SGHDT, CDR2 YYEEEE, per germline. V was clipped by 0 bases and J by 12 bases, with 18 bases between them. The CDR3 has 14 amino acids. CDR3 coding DNA: TGTGCCAGCAGCTTGGAGGGTAGCCGGGTGATCGAGTACTTC. Its protein is CASSLEGSRVIEYF. The variable domain in full, completed from reference TRBV5-6 and TRBJ2-5, reads DAGVTQSPTHLIKTRGQQVTLRCSPKSGHDTVSWYQQALGQGPQFIFQYYEEEERQRGNFPDRFSGHQFPNYSSELNVNALLLGDSALYLCASSLEGSRVIEYFGPGTRLLVL.

The chain couples TRBV19 to TRBJ1-2; D may be TRBD1 (5 bases). The germline V gene has CDR1 LNHDA and CDR2 SQIVND (reference sequence). Between the trimmed V and J ends, which lost 3 bases and 6 bases, there was a span of 8 bases. The CDR3 covers 12 residues. The CDR3 reads CASSIWGDGYTF. DNA of the CDR3: TGTGCCAGTAGTATCTGGGGGGATGGCTACACCTTC.

The table lists this clone with a few counts. The V gene is TRBV30, the J gene TRBJ1-1; D not resolved. From germline, CDR1 is GTSNPN and CDR2 SVGIG (reference sequence). The CDR3 extends over 16 amino acids. The ends were cut back, 0 bases at V and 0 bases at J, with 14 bases in the middle. For the CDR3, the DNA is TGTGCCTGGAGTGTAGGGAGGGTCCGGATGAACACTGAAGCTTTCTTT. It yields the protein CAWSVGRVRMNTEAFF. The whole variable domain, filled in from reference TRBV30 and TRBJ1-1, reads SQTIHQWPATLVQPVGSPLSLECTVEGTSNPNLYWYRQAAGRGLQLLFYSVGIGQISSEVPQNLSASRPQDRQFILSSKKLLLSDSGFYLCAWSVGRVRMNTEAFFGQGTRLTVV.